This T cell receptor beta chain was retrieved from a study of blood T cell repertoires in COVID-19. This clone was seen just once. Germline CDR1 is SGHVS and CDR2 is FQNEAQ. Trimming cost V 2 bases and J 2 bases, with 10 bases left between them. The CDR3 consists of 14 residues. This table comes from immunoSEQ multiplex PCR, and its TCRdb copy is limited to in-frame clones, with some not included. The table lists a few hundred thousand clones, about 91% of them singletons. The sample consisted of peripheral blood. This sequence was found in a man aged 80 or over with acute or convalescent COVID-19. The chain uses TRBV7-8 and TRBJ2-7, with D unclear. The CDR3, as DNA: TGTGCCAGCAGCTTAATGCGAGGCCCCTACGAGCAGTACTTC. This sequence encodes CASSLMRGPYEQYF.